This TCR beta chain was identified in a study of blood T cells in healthy people across ages. Study-wide findings and caveats: Because donor CMV status was unknown, expanded clonotype changes were possibly confounded. As age increased, TCR beta diversity per million T cells fell in a roughly linear fashion. With unsorted PBMCs, a conclusive comparison of naive versus antigen-experienced cells was not possible.

Germline V lookup: CDR1 LGHNA, CDR2 YSLEER. The V gene end was trimmed by 0 bases and the J gene end by 6 bases; junction bases not matched to a gene: 7. There are 15 residues in the CDR3. This clonotype was counted between two and nine times. The antigen is not known. Through a sample-barcoded 5' primer and a J-beta primer mix, a second PCR was run for roughly 6 to 11 cycles. TCRdb called the 5' RACE reads again in MiXCR, with one record for every CDR3 protein. The sample contains some 860,000 distinct CDR3 sequences, just over 55% of which appear only once. Sequenced: blood. This receptor was identified in a man in his forties or fifties in good health. The V gene is TRBV4-3, the J gene TRBJ1-2; 7 bases fit TRBD1. The CDR3 region is CASSQDRRGTDGYTF. The CDR3 DNA is TGCGCCAGCAGCCAAGATCGCAGGGGGACGGATGGCTACACCTTC.